These T cell receptor beta chains were read from a single sample in a study of blood T cell repertoires in COVID-19. Only in-frame clones appear in the TCRdb table, and some are missing; sequencing was by immunoSEQ multiplex PCR. The data show a few hundred thousand clones, 70% to 90% seen once. Input material: PBMCs or T cells enriched from blood (not recorded which). These receptor sequences come from a woman aged 40 to 50 who had recovered from COVID-19. Each CDR3 is given with its conserved first and last residue. Fields, in order: D gene, V gene, clone size, J gene, CDR3 DNA, CDR3 protein. A D gene is named only where the DNA matches it firmly. Size tells how often a clone was seen (once, few, many) or the class of an expanded clone, and some rows leave it out.

.,TRBV7-6,.,TRBJ1-3,TGTGCCAGCAGCGCGGGTGGGGGAAACACCATATATTTT,CASSAGGGNTIYF
.,TRBV7-2,.,TRBJ2-5,TGTGCCAGCAGCTTATGGCGGATCCAAGAGACCCAGTACTTC,CASSLWRIQETQYF
.,TRBV24-1,once,TRBJ2-6,TGTGCCACCAGTGACCCGCACCACAGCTCTGGGGCCAACGTCCTGACTTTC,CATSDPHHSSGANVLTF
.,TRBV2,.,TRBJ2-2,TGTGCCAGCAGTGAGACAGCGAACACCGGGGAGCTGTTTTTT,CASSETANTGELFF
TRBD1,TRBV19,once,TRBJ2-7,TGTGCCAGTAGGGGGGACAGGAGCTCCTACGAGCAGTACTTC,CASRGDRSSYEQYF
.,TRBV12-3/TRBV12-4,.,TRBJ1-2,TGTGCCAGCAGCTCTAGCCCCCTGGGGTACACCTTC,CASSSSPLGYTF
TRBD1,TRBV4-3,.,TRBJ1-3,TGCGCCAGCAGCCAATCGATAATCGGGACAGCCTCTGGAAACACCATATATTTT,CASSQSIIGTASGNTIYF
.,TRBV28,.,TRBJ2-6,TGTGCCAGCAGTTTAGGGGGGACTGGGGCCAACGTCCTGACTTTC,CASSLGGTGANVLTF
TRBD2,TRBV7-9,.,TRBJ2-5,TGTGCCAGCAGCCGACTAGCGGGGGCCCTGGGGCAAGAGACCCAGTACTTC,CASSRLAGALGQETQYF
TRBD2,TRBV7-6,.,TRBJ2-2,TGTGCCAGCAGCCTGAGCGGGAGTGACACCGGGGAGCTGTTTTTT,CASSLSGSDTGELFF
.,TRBV30,.,TRBJ1-1,TGTGCCTGGAGTGTTTCAGGGGCGGGGGACACTGAAGCTTTCTTT,CAWSVSGAGDTEAFF
.,TRBV2,once,TRBJ1-1,TGTGCCAGCAGCGGACGAAGAGGGAGCACTGAAGCTTTCTTT,CASSGRRGSTEAFF
.,TRBV27,once,TRBJ2-1,TGTGCCAGCTCCCTTTTAGGCAAGACGGGTATTGAGCAGTTCTTC,CASSLLGKTGIEQFF
.,TRBV18,.,TRBJ1-2,TGTGCCAGCTCACCACCGTCCAGGGATGGCTACACCTTC,CASSPPSRDGYTF
TRBD1,TRBV7-9,.,TRBJ2-3,TGTGCCAGCAGCTTAGAGGGGACAGTCCTAACAGATACGCAGTATTTT,CASSLEGTVLTDTQYF
.,TRBV7-2,.,TRBJ2-6,TGTGCCAGCAGCTCCACCAGCTCTGGGGCCAACGTCCTGACTTTC,CASSSTSSGANVLTF
.,TRBV7-3,.,TRBJ2-2,TGTGCCAGCAGCTTAATCGGTTGGGCAGGGTTGACCGGGGAGCTGTTTTTT,CASSLIGWAGLTGELFF
.,TRBV5-4,once,TRBJ2-7,TGTGCCAGCAGCTACCGACAGGACGAGCAGTACTTC,CASSYRQDEQYF
.,TRBV7-9,.,TRBJ2-1,TGTGCCAGCAGCTCCGGGACATCGGATGAGCAGTTCTTC,CASSSGTSDEQFF
.,TRBV12-3/TRBV12-4,.,TRBJ1-6,TGTGCCAGCAGCCTTGTCTATAATTCACCCCTCCACTTT,CASSLVYNSPLHF
.,TRBV7-2,.,TRBJ1-2,TGTGCCAGCAGCTTAGGTACACAGGAGTATGGCTACACCTTC,CASSLGTQEYGYTF
.,TRBV4-1,.,TRBJ1-1,TGCGCCAGCAGCCCCCAGGAGGGGAACACTGAAGCTTTCTTT,CASSPQEGNTEAFF
TRBD1,TRBV7-6,.,TRBJ2-5,TGTGCCAGCAGCCTATGGGACAGGGGGGAAGAGACCCAGTACTTC,CASSLWDRGEETQYF
.,TRBV7-3,.,TRBJ1-1,TGTGCCAGCAGCTCCGGGGGTCGGCATACTGAAGCTTTCTTT,CASSSGGRHTEAFF
.,TRBV6-4,.,TRBJ2-1,TGTGCCAGCAGTCAGGGAGGTGAGCAGTTCTTC,CASSQGGEQFF
.,TRBV7-6,.,TRBJ2-2,TGTGCCAGCAGCTTCCCCTTCGGAGGTTCGAACACCGGGGAGCTGTTTTTT,CASSFPFGGSNTGELFF
.,TRBV7-2,.,TRBJ1-2,TGTGCCAGCAGCTCCTACAGACAGGACTATGGCTACACCTTC,CASSSYRQDYGYTF
.,TRBV7-3,.,TRBJ1-2,TGTGCCAGCAGCTTGACAGCCGGATCCTCCAGAGGCTACACCTTC,CASSLTAGSSRGYTF
.,TRBV3-1/TRBV3-2,.,TRBJ2-1,TGTGCCAGCAGCCAAATGCGCGCGGCCTACAATGAGCAGTTCTTC,CASSQMRAAYNEQFF
TRBD1,TRBV27,.,TRBJ1-1,TGTGCCAGCAGTTTAGAGACAGGGGGCCCCGGGAGCGTTGCTTTCTTT,CASSLETGGPGSVAFF
TRBD1,TRBV5-1,.,TRBJ2-7,TGCGCCAGCAGCTTGGATGGACAGGTTGCCGAGCAGTACTTC,CASSLDGQVAEQYF
TRBD2,TRBV29-1,.,TRBJ2-7,TGCAGCGTGGGGACTAGCAGCGAGCAGTACTTC,CSVGTSSEQYF
TRBD1,TRBV15,.,TRBJ2-1,TGTGCCACCAGCAGGGCGGGACAGGGCGGTGAGCAGTTCTTC,CATSRAGQGGEQFF
TRBD2,TRBV10-1,.,TRBJ2-3,TGCGCCAGCCTCCCTAGGGAGCGGGAGTTCTTCGCAGATACGCAGTATTTT,CASLPREREFFADTQYF
.,TRBV30,.,TRBJ2-7,TGTGCCTGGAGTGGGAGATACGAGCAGTACTTC,CAWSGRYEQYF
.,TRBV15,.,TRBJ2-2,TGTGCCACTCGGGACTCCCCGGCCGGGGAGCTGTTTTTT,CATRDSPAGELFF